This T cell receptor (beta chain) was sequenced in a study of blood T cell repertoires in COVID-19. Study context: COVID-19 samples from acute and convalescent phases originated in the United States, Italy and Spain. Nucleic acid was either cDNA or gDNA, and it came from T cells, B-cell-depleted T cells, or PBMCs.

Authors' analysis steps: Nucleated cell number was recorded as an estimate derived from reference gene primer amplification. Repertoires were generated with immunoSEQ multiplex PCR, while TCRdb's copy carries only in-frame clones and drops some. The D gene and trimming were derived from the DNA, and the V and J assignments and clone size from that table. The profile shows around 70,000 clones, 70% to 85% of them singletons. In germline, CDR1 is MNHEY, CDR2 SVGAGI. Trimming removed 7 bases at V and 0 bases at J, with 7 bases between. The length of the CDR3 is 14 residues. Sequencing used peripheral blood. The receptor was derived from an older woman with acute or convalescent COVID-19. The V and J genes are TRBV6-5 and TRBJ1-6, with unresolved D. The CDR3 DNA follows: TGTGCCAGCAAACTCACCTCCTATAATTCACCCCTCCACTTT. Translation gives CASKLTSYNSPLHF.